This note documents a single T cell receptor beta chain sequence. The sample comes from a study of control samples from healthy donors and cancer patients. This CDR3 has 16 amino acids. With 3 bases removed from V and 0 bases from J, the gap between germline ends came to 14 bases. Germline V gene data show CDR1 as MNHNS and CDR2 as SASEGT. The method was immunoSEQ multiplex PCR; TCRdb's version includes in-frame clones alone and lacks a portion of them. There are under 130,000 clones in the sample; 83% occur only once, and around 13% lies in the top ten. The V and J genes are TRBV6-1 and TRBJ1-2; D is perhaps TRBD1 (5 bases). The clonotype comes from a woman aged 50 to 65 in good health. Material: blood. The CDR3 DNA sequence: TGTGCCAGCAGTGAGCCCTCCCTGGGGGCTAACTATGGCTACACCTTC. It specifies CASSEPSLGANYGYTF.